This TCR beta chain derives from a study of blood T cell repertoires in COVID-19. Sequencing used immunoSEQ multiplex PCR; TCRdb keeps in-frame clones, though not all of them. In the table there are 80,000 to 100,000 clones, approximately 90% of which are singletons. Losses at the gene ends were 2 bases for V and 0 bases for J; bases not matched to a gene: 5. The CDR3 runs 15 residues. Germline V gene sequence: CDR1 SGHTS, CDR2 YDEGEE. The sequencing sample was made of peripheral blood. V is TRBV5-8 and J is TRBJ2-7, with 7 nucleotides matching TRBD2. This TCR was recovered from a human donor with COVID-19, enrolled during active disease. The donor label of this sample is uncertain. The CDR3 nucleotides read TGTGCCAGCAGCTTCGAGCGGGGAGTCTCCTACGAGCAGTACTTC. It is translated as CASSFERGVSYEQYF.